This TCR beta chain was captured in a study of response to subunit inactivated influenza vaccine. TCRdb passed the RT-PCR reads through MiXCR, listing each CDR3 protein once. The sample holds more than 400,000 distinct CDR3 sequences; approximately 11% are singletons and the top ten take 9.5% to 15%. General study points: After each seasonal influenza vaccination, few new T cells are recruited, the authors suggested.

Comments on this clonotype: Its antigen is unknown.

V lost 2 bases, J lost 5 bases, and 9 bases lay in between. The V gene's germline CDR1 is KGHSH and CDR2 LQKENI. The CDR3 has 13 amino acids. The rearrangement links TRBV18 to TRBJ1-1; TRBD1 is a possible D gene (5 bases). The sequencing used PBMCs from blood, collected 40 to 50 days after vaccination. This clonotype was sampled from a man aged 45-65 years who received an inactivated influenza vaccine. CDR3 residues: CASSPARDTEAFF. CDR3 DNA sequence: TGTGCCAGCTCACCAGCCAGGGATACTGAAGCTTTCTTT.